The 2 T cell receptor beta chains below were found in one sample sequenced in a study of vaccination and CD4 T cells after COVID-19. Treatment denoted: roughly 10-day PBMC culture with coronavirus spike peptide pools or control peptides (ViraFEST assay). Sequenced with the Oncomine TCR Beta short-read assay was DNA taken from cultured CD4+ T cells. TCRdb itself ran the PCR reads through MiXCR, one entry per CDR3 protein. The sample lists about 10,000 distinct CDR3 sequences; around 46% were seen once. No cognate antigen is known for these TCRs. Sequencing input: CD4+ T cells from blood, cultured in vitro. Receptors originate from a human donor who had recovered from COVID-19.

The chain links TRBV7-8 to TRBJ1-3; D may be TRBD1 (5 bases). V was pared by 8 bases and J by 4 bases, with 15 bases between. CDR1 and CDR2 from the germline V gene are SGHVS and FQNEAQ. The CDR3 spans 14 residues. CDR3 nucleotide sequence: TGTGCCAGCGGGGCTGGGGAAAGGGGAAACACCATATATTTT. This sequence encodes CASGAGERGNTIYF.

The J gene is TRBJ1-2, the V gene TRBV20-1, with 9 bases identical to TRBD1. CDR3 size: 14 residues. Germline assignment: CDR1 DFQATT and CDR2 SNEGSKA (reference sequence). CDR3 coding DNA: TGCAGCGTTCCCGGGACAGGGAGGTCCTATGGCTACACCTTC. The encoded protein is CSVPGTGRSYGYTF.